The next 2 T cell receptor beta chains were all read from a single sample in a study of read filtering for tumor transcriptome and immune sequencing. From 300 to 450 ng of RNA, a library with molecular barcoded alpha/delta and beta/gamma adaptors was made. TCRdb re-called the reads with MiXCR, one entry per CDR3 protein. The sample consists of more than 100,000 distinct CDR3 sequences, roughly 13% of them appearing once. Sequencing was carried out using a population of CD138-negative cells sorted from bone marrow. The receptors were gathered from a donor at least 40 years old with multiple myeloma.

J is TRBJ1-6 and V is TRBV12-3 or TRBV12-4; the match to TRBD1 covers 9 bases. The CDR3 is 15 residues long. The ends lost 5 bases at V and 10 bases at J; junction bases unmatched: 9. CDR3 sequence reads: CASSPDRGYRSPLHF. Written as DNA, the CDR3 is TGTGCCAGCAGTCCGGACAGGGGTTATAGGTCACCCCTCCACTTT.

This clonotype has a count of ten or more. V is TRBV20-1 and J is TRBJ1-1; no definite D call. CDR1 is DFQATT, CDR2 SNEGSKA, per germline (reference sequence). CDR3 length: 11 amino acids. The CDR3 DNA follows: TGCGTAACACAGCAGAACACTGAAGCTTTCTTT. Its translation is CVTQQNTEAFF.